The T cell receptor (beta chain) described here comes from a study of T cell responses to AZD1222 COVID-19 vaccine. Assay: immunoSEQ multiplex PCR; the TCRdb copy retains only in-frame clones and omits some. The repertoire holds some 150,000 clones, approximately 87% seen once, with about 5.5% in the top ten. The CDR3 is 21 amino acids. V gave up 2 bases and J gave up 4 bases; unmatched junction bases: 21. Germline V gene sequence: CDR1 MNHEY, CDR2 SVGEGT. A note on this clone: The antigen is unknown.

Study-wide results and caveats: At 160-218 and 743-854, vaccine-associated CD4 TCRs were dominant, and they spanned spike.

The origin of this receptor is an adult in good health. Sequenced material: peripheral blood, taken on day 0 of MenACWY control vaccination. The rearrangement links TRBV6-2 or TRBV6-3 to TRBJ2-7, with 12 bases fitting TRBD2. CDR3 sequence (DNA): TGTGCCAGCAGTTACCCGGGAACTTCGGGGCAGACTAGCGGGAGACTGTACGAGCAGTACTTC. Its translation is CASSYPGTSGQTSGRLYEQYF.